This T cell receptor beta chain was identified in a study of human T cells and chemical hapten exposure. Study-level information: Subjects had 2% DPC placed on 2 cm by 2 cm of upper inner arm skin for sensitization.

For this clonotype: The antigen is not known.

As for time point: patch test 3, about 24 weeks after DPC sensitization. Treatment meaning: therapeutic diphenylcyclopropenone sensitization with weekly scalp DPC. Drawing of blood took place ahead of applying each patch test. TCRdb used MiXCR to reprocess the RACE reads, holding one entry per CDR3 protein. The data contain 100,000 to 150,000 distinct CDR3 sequences, approximately 11% of them seen just once; the ten biggest clones take up under 2.5%. The germline V gene has CDR1 SSHAT and CDR2 FNYEAQ (reference sequence). The CDR3 contains 15 residues. Trimming took off 5 bases at V and 1 base at J, with 12 bases between the two ends. Regarding the study as a whole: Those TCRs sitting above 1 in 1000 frequency stayed the same with DPC sensitization. PT1 expanded TCR numbers rose with patch test score.

Material: whole blood, obtained in connection with sensitization to the hapten diphenylcyclopropenone (DPC). The chain joins TRBV7-7 to TRBJ2-4; D gene unclear. This TCR was recovered from a woman in her fifties or sixties with alopecia areata. Some clones in this sample may be carry-over from other donors' samples. CDR3 sequence: CASSQWAPAKNIQYF. The CDR3 DNA sequence: TGTGCCAGCAGCCAGTGGGCTCCGGCCAAAAACATTCAGTACTTC. The whole variable domain, filled in from reference TRBV7-7 and TRBJ2-4, reads GAGVSQSPRYKVTKRGQDVTLRCDPISSHATLYWYQQALGQGPEFLTYFNYEAQPDKSGLPSDRFSAERPEGSISTLTIQRTEQRDSAMYRCASSQWAPAKNIQYFGAGTRLSVL.